Below are 6 T cell receptor beta chains sequenced from a single sample in a study of shared clonotypes between healthy human individuals. This table comes from immunoSEQ multiplex PCR, and its TCRdb copy is limited to in-frame clones, with some not included. This sample has fewer than 850,000 clones; approximately 97% occur once, and the top ten carry less than 0.25%. Naive-designated CD8 cells lacked CD45RO, were positively enriched for CCR7, and omitted terminally differentiated effector memory CD45RA+ cells. Sample: naive CD8+ T cells sorted from blood. These TCRs come from a man aged 25 to 45 in good health.

The chain has TRBV14 and TRBJ1-1; D might be TRBD1 (5 bases). CDR1 is SGHDN, CDR2 FVKESK, per germline. Trimming removed 4 bases at V and 3 bases at J, with 18 bases between. The CDR3 length is 16 residues. Written as DNA, the CDR3 is TGTGCCAGCAGCCCCGGGCGGGGGTTCAGGGACACTGAAGCTTTCTTT. Translating gives CASSPGRGFRDTEAFF.

V gene TRBV7-9 combines with J gene TRBJ2-7; D ambiguous. The CDR3 extends over 13 amino acids. Germline assignment: CDR1 SEHNR and CDR2 FQNEAQ (reference sequence). V was shortened by 0 bases and J by 3 bases, with 6 bases between the two germline ends. The DNA of the CDR3 is TGTGCCAGCAGCTTAGCGCTGGGCTACGAGCAGTACTTC. Residues: CASSLALGYEQYF.

The rearrangement links TRBV2 to TRBJ1-1; no firm D call. V was trimmed by 8 bases and J by 1 base, leaving 5 bases between them. The V gene's germline CDR1 is SNHLY and CDR2 FYNNEI. The CDR3 contains 11 residues. CDR3: CASSTNTEAFF. The CDR3 DNA reads as TGTGCCAGCTCCACGAACACTGAAGCTTTCTTT.

This clone was observed once. The rearrangement uses TRBV4-3 and TRBJ2-3; TRBD2 aligns across 11 bases. Germline CDR1 LGHNA, CDR2 YSLEER. The V gene end was trimmed by 0 bases and the J gene end by 4 bases; junction bases not matched to a gene: 3. The CDR3 runs 16 residues. The CDR3 nucleotides read TGCGCCAGCAGCCAAGAGCTAGCGGGAGGACCAGATACGCAGTATTTT. It translates to CASSQELAGGPDTQYF.

In its sample, this clone was seen once. The V gene is TRBV27, the J gene TRBJ2-3; 12 nucleotides align to TRBD2. The CDR3 is 19 residues long. The V segment lost 5 bases and the J segment 4 bases; nucleotides outside the gene matches: 16. The germline gives CDR1 MNHEY, CDR2 SMNVEV (reference sequence). The CDR3 DNA reads TGTGCCAGCAGTCCTATCCACGCGACTAGCGGGAGCACGGCAGATACGCAGTATTTT. This sequence encodes CASSPIHATSGSTADTQYF.

The chain combines TRBV7-3 with TRBJ2-5; TRBD2 agrees at 8 bases. Germline V CDR1 and CDR2: SGHTA, FQGTGA. Trimming took 3 bases from V and 3 from J; bases not matched to a gene: 6. The CDR3 length is 15 residues. CDR3 in amino acids: CASSLSGSIKETQYF. CDR3 sequence (DNA): TGTGCCAGCAGCTTGAGCGGGAGTATAAAAGAGACCCAGTACTTC.